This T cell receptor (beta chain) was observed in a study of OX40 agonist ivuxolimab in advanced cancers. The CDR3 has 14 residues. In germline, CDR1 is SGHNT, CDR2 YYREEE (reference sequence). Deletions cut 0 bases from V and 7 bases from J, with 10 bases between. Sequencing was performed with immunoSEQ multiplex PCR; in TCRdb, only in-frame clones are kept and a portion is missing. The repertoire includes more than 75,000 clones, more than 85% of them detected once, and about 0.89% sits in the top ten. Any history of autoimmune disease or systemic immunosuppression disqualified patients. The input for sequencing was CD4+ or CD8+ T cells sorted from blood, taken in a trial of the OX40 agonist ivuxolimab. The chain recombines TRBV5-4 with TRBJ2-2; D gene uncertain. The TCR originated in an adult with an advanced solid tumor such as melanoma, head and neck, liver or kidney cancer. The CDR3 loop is CASSLVGQDGELFF. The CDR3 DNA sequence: TGTGCCAGCAGCTTGGTCGGGCAGGACGGGGAGCTGTTTTTT.